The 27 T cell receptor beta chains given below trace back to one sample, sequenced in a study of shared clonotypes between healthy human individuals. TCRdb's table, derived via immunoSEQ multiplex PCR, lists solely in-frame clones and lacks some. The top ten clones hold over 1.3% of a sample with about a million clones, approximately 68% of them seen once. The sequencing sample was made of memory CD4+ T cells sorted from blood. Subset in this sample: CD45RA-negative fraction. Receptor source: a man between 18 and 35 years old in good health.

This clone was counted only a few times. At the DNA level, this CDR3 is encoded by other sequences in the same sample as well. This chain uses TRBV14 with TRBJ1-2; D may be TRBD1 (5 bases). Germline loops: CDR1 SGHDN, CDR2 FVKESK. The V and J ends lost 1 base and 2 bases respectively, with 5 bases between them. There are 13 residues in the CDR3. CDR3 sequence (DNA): TGTGCCAGCAGCCAAGGACAGAACTATGGCTACACCTTC. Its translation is CASSQGQNYGYTF.

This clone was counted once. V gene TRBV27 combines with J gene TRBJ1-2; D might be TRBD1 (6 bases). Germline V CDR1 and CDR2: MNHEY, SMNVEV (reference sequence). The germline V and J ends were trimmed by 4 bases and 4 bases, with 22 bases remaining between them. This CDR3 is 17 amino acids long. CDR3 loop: CASSSTPGQGLLYGYTF. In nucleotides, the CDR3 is TGTGCCAGCAGTTCTACACCGGGACAAGGGCTCCTCTATGGCTACACCTTC.

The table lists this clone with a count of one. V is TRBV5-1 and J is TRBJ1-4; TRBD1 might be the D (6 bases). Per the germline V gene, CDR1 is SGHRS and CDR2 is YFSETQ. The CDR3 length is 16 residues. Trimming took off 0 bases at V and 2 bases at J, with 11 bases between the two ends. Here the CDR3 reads CASSLGTVATNEKLFF. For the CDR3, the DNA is TGCGCCAGCAGCTTGGGGACAGTTGCGACTAATGAAAAACTGTTTTTT.

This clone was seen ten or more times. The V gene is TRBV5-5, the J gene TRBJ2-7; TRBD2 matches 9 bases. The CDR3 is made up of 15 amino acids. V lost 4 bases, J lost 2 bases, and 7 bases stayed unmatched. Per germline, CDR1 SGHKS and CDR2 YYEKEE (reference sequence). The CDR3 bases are TGTGCCAGCAGCCTGACGGCGGGAGGGCCCTACGAGCAGTACTTC. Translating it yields CASSLTAGGPYEQYF.

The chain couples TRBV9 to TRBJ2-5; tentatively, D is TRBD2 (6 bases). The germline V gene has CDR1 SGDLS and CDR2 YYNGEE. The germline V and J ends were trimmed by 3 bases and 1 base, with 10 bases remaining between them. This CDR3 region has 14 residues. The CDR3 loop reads CASSAGLAQETQYF. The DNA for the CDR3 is TGTGCCAGCAGCGCGGGACTCGCCCAAGAGACCCAGTACTTC.

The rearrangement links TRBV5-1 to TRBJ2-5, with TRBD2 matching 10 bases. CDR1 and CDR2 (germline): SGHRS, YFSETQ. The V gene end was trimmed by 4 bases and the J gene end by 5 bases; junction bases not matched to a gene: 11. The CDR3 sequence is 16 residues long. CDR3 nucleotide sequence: TGCGCCAGCAGCCAGACTCTAGCGGGAGAGTTTGAGACCCAGTACTTC. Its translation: CASSQTLAGEFETQYF. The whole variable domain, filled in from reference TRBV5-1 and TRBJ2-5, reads KAGVTQTPRYLIKTRGQQVTLSCSPISGHRSVSWYQQTPGQGLQFLFEYFSETQRNKGNFPGRFSGRQFSNSRSEMNVSTLELGDSALYLCASSQTLAGEFETQYFGPGTRLLVL.

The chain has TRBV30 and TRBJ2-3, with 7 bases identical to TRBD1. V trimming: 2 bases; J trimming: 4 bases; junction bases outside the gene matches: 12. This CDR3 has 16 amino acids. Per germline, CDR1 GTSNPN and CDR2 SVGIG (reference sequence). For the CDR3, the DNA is TGTGCCTGGAGTAGAGGGGTACAGGGGATGGCAGATACGCAGTATTTT. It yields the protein CAWSRGVQGMADTQYF.

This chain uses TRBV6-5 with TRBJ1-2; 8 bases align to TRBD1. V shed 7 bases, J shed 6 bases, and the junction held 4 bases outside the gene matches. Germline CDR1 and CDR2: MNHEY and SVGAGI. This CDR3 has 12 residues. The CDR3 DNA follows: TGTGCCAGCAAGGCAGGGGGCCATGGCTACACCTTC. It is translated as CASKAGGHGYTF.

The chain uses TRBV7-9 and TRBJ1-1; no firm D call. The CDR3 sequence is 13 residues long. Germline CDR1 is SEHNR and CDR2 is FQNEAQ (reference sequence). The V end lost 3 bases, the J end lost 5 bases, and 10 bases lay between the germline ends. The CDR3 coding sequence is TGTGCCAGCAGCTTTCGGCAGGAGACTGAAGCTTTCTTT. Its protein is CASSFRQETEAFF.

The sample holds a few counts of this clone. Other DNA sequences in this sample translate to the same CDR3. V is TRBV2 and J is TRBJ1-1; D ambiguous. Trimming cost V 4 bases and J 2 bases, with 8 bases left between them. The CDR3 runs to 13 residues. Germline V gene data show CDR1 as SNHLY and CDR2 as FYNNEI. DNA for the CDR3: TGTGCCAGCAGTGCAAAAGGTAACACTGAAGCTTTCTTT. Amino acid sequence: CASSAKGNTEAFF.

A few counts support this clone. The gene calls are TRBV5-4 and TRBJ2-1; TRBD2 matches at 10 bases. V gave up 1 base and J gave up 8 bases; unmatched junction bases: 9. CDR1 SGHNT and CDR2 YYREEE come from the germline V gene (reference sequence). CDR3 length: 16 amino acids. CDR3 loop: CASSLKLSGRKDEQFF. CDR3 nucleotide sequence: TGTGCCAGCAGCTTGAAGCTTAGCGGGAGGAAAGATGAGCAGTTCTTC.

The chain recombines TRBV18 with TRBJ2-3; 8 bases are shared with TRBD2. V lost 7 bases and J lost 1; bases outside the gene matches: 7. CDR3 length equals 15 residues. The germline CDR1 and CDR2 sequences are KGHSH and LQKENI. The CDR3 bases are TGTGCCAGCTACCCAGCGGGGGTAGGCACAGATACGCAGTATTTT. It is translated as CASYPAGVGTDTQYF.

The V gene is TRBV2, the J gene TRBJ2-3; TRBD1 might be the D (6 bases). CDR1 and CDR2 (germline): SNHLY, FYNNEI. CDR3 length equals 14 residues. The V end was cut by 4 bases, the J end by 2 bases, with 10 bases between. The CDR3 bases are TGTGCCAGCAGTGTGGGGGCGACCACAGATACGCAGTATTTT. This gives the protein CASSVGATTDTQYF.

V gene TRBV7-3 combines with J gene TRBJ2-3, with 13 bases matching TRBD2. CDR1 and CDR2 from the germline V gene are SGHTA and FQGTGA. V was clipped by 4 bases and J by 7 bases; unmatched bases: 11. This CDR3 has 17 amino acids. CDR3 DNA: TGTGCCAGCAGCTCCGAGACTAGCGGGGGGCCCCGAAATACGCAGTATTTT. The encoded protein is CASSSETSGGPRNTQYF.

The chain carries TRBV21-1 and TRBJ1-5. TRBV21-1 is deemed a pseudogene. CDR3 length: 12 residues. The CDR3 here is CATTGINQPQHF. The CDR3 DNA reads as TGTGCTACCACGGGGATAAATCAGCCCCAGCATTTT.

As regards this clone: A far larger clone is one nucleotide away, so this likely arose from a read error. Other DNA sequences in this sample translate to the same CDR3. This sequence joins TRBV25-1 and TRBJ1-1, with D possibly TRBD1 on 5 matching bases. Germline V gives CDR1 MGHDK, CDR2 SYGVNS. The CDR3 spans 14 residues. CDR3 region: CASSGSGQNTEAFF. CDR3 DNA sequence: TGTGCCAGCAGTGGATCAGGACAAAACACTGAGGCTTTCTTT.

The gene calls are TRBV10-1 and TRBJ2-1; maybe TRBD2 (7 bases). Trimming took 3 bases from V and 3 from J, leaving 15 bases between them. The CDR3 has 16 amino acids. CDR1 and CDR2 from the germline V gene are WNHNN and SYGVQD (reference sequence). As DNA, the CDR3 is TGCGCCAGCAGTGAAGGTAGGGGGGGGCACTACAATGAGCAGTTCTTC. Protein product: CASSEGRGGHYNEQFF.

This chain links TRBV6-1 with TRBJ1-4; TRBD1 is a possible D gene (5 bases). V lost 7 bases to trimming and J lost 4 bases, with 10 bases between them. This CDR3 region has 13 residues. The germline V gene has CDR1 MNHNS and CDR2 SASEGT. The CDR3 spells CASTSRGNEKLFF. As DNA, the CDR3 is TGTGCCAGCACCTCAAGGGGTAATGAAAAACTGTTTTTT.

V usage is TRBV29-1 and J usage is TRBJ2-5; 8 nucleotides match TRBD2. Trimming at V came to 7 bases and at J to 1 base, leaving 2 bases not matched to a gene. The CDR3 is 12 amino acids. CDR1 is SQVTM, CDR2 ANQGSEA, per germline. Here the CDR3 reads CSAGLAQETQYF. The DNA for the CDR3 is TGCAGCGCTGGACTAGCCCAAGAGACCCAGTACTTC.

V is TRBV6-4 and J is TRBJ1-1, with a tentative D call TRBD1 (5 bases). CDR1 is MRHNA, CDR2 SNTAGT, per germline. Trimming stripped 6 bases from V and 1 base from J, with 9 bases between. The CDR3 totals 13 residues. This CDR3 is CASRHGQNTEAFF. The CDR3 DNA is TGTGCCAGCAGGCACGGACAGAACACTGAAGCTTTCTTT.

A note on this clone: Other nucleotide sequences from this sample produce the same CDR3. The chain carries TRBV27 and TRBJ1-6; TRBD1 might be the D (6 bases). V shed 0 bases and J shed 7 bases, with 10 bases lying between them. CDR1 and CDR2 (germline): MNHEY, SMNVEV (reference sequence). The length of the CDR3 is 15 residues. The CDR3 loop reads CASSLSQGRNSPLHF. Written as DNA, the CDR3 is TGTGCCAGCAGTTTATCCCAGGGGAGGAATTCACCCCTCCACTTT.

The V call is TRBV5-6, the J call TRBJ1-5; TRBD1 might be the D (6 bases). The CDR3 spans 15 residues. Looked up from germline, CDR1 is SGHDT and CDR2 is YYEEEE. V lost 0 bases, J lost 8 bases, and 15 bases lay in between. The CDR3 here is CASSLGGGRGEPQHF. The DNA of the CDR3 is TGTGCCAGCAGCTTGGGGGGGGGCAGAGGTGAGCCCCAGCATTTT.

The CDR3 DNA follows: TGTGCCAGCAGCTTAGTGGCGGGAGCCTACGAGCAGTACTTC. Encoded protein: CASSLVAGAYEQYF. This chain connects TRBV7-2 to TRBJ2-7, with TRBD2 matching 7 bases. The CDR3 has 14 residues. Germline assignment: CDR1 SGHTA and CDR2 FQGNSA. Losses at the gene ends were 1 base for V and 2 bases for J; bases not matched to a gene: 2.

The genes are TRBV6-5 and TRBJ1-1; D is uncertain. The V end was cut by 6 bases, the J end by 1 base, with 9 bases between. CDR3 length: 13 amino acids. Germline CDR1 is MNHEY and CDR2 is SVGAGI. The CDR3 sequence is CASSRLTNTEAFF. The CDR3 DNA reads TGTGCCAGCAGCCGACTGACGAACACTGAAGCTTTCTTT.

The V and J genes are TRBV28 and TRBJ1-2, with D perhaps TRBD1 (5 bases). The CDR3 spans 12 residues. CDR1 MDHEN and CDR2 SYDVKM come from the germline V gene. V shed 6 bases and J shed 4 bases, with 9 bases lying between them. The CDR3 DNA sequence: TGTGCCAGCAGGACGGGGGGCTATGGCTACACCTTC. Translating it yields CASRTGGYGYTF.

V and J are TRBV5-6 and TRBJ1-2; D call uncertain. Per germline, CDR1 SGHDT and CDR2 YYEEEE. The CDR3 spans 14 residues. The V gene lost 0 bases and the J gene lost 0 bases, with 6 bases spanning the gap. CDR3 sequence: CASSLVSSNYGYTF. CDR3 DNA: TGTGCCAGCAGCTTGGTCAGCTCTAACTATGGCTACACCTTC.

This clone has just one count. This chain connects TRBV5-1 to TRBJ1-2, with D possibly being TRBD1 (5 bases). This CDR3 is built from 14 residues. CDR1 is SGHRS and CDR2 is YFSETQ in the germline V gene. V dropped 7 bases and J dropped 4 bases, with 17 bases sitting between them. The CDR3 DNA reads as TGCGCCAGCGCTGAGGGGCAGGGCTCCTATGGCTACACCTTC. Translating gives CASAEGQGSYGYTF.